The rows below give T cell receptor beta chains drawn from one sample of a study of shared clonotypes between healthy human individuals. Sequencing was performed with immunoSEQ multiplex PCR; in TCRdb, only in-frame clones are kept and a portion is missing. The sample has about a million clones, roughly 77% seen once. The sequenced sample consisted of memory CD4+ T cells from PBMCs. These receptors were collected from a man aged 18 to 35 in good health. Some clones in this sample may be carry-over from other donors' samples. Both conserved end residues are part of each CDR3. The order of the fields is D gene, clone size, V gene, J gene, CDR3 DNA, CDR3 protein. D genes are given only for firm matches. The size entry is marked missing in some rows and otherwise reads once, few, many or a size class.

TRBD2	NA	TRBV28	TRBJ2-6	TGTGCCAGCAGGGGGACTAGCGGGAGGAAATCACCTGGGGCCAACGTCCTGACTTTC	CASRGTSGRKSPGANVLTF
NA	NA	TRBV30	TRBJ2-7	TGTGCCTGGACATTTAACGCCCGGAGCTCCTACGAGCAGTACTTC	CAWTFNARSSYEQYF
NA	NA	TRBV2	TRBJ1-5	TGTGCCAGCATGGTAGAGAGAAGCAATCAGCCCCAGCATTTT	CASMVERSNQPQHF
NA	NA	TRBV25-1	TRBJ2-7	TGTGCCAGCAGTGTCGGCTGGGGCGGTCCTGGCTACGAGCAGTACTTC	CASSVGWGGPGYEQYF
NA	NA	TRBV6-1	TRBJ1-1	TGTGCCAGCAGTACTCAGGTCGGCACTGAAGCTTTCTTT	CASSTQVGTEAFF
TRBD1	NA	TRBV19	TRBJ2-7	TGTGCCAGTAGTCCCCTAGTGGGACAGGGGTCCTACGAGCAGTACTTC	CASSPLVGQGSYEQYF
NA	NA	TRBV30	TRBJ2-5	TGTGCCTGGACATCTGGGGGGGCGGGAGAGACCCAGTACTTC	CAWTSGGAGETQYF
NA	NA	TRBV6-1	TRBJ1-1	TGTGCCAGCAGTGAAGCGGGGAGGGTTAACACTGAAGCTTTCTTT	CASSEAGRVNTEAFF
TRBD2	NA	TRBV18	TRBJ2-1	TGTGCCAGCTCACCCGCGTCAGCGGGAGGGCTCGATGAGCAGTTCTTC	CASSPASAGGLDEQFF
NA	NA	TRBV5-1	TRBJ2-7	TGCGCCAGCAGCTCCGAAAGCAGCTCCTACGAGCAGTACTTC	CASSSESSSYEQYF
NA	NA	TRBV18	TRBJ2-3	TGTGCCAGCTCACCACTACAAGATACGCAGTATTTT	CASSPLQDTQYF
NA	few	TRBV28	TRBJ1-4	TGTGCCAGTCAATTTGGGGATGAAAAACTGTTTTTT	CASQFGDEKLFF
NA	NA	TRBV10-3	TRBJ2-7	TGTGCCATCAGTATTGGCTCCTACGAGCAGTACTTC	CAISIGSYEQYF
TRBD1	NA	TRBV5-6	TRBJ1-2	TGTGCCAGCAGCCCCGGACAGGGGGCACGGGGCTACACCTTC	CASSPGQGARGYTF
NA	NA	TRBV29-1	TRBJ1-2	TGCAGCGTTGAAGACCCCGGGGGAGTGGATGGCTACACCTTC	CSVEDPGGVDGYTF
TRBD1	once	TRBV5-1	TRBJ1-2	TGCGCCAGCAGCTTGGGACAGGGTATCTATGGCTACACCTTC	CASSLGQGIYGYTF
NA	NA	TRBV28	TRBJ2-1	TGTGCCAGCAGTCCCCCTGGAAGCGCCTACAATGAGCAGTTCTTC	CASSPPGSAYNEQFF
TRBD1	NA	TRBV7-9	TRBJ1-1	TGTGCCAGCAGCGCCCTCGACAGGGGCCCAAACACTGAAGCTTTCTTT	CASSALDRGPNTEAFF
NA	NA	TRBV2	TRBJ2-4	TGTGCCAGTAGGGTCCGAGAAACGTATACTCTAGCCAAAAACATTCAGTACTTC	CASRVRETYTLAKNIQYF
TRBD1	few	TRBV5-6	TRBJ2-3	TGTGCCAGCAGCCCGACCAACAGGGGCCCGAGCACAGATACGCAGTATTTT	CASSPTNRGPSTDTQYF
NA	NA	TRBV6-6	TRBJ1-1	TGTGCCAGCACTCGGGAGGGGTGGGACACTGAAGCTTTCTTT	CASTREGWDTEAFF
NA	NA	TRBV5-1	TRBJ2-3	TGCGCCAGCAGCTTCAAAGGAGATACGCAGTATTTT	CASSFKGDTQYF
NA	once	TRBV5-8	TRBJ1-1	TGTGCCAGCAGCTGGGGCACCCGAACGAACACTGAAGCTTTCTTT	CASSWGTRTNTEAFF
NA	NA	TRBV14	TRBJ2-7	TGTGCCAGCAGCCGTCTAAGCGGGTACGAGCAGTACTTC	CASSRLSGYEQYF
NA	NA	TRBV29-1	TRBJ2-6	TGCAGCGCCGACACAGGGTCCGGGGCCAACGTCCTGACTTTC	CSADTGSGANVLTF
TRBD1	NA	TRBV19	TRBJ1-1	TGTGCCAGTAGTAAAGTCCCGGGACAGGAGAACACTGAAGCTTTCTTT	CASSKVPGQENTEAFF
TRBD1	NA	TRBV2	TRBJ2-6	TGTGCCAGCAGTCAGAGACAGGGGACCCCTGGGGCCAACGTCCTGACTTTC	CASSQRQGTPGANVLTF
TRBD1	NA	TRBV30	TRBJ1-2	TGTGCCTGGAGTGCTTGGGACAGGGCTGTTCCTGGCTACACCTTC	CAWSAWDRAVPGYTF
NA	NA	TRBV15	TRBJ1-4	TGTGCCACCAGCAGAGAACAGGGAACTAATGAAAAACTGTTTTTT	CATSREQGTNEKLFF
NA	NA	TRBV2	TRBJ1-1	TGTGCCAGCAGCGAGTGGGGGGAAAACACTGAAGCTTTCTTT	CASSEWGENTEAFF
TRBD2	NA	TRBV19	TRBJ2-3	TGTGCCAGTCGCAGCGGGAGTACTAGCACAGATACGCAGTATTTT	CASRSGSTSTDTQYF
TRBD1	few	TRBV19	TRBJ1-2	TGTGCCAGTAGTGGACAGGCTAACTATGGCTACACCTTC	CASSGQANYGYTF
NA	NA	TRBV28	TRBJ1-5	TGTGCCAGCAGTTTAATCCACCAGCCCCAGCATTTT	CASSLIHQPQHF
NA	NA	TRBV10-2	TRBJ2-4	TGCGCCAGCAGTGAGACGGGGGCCAAAAACATTCAGTACTTC	CASSETGAKNIQYF
NA	once	TRBV6-4	TRBJ2-2	TGTGCCAGCAGTGGAACGATTCTGGGGGCTATCACCGGGGAGCTGTTTTTT	CASSGTILGAITGELFF
NA	NA	TRBV2	TRBJ1-5	TGTGCCAGCATCGGGGACCTCAATCAGCCCCAGCATTTT	CASIGDLNQPQHF
TRBD2	NA	TRBV11-2	TRBJ2-7	TGTGCCAGCAGCCTAACCGGGACTAACTACGAGCAGTACTTC	CASSLTGTNYEQYF
NA	NA	TRBV27	TRBJ2-6	TGTGCCAGCAGTTACTCTGGGGCCAACGTCCTGACTTTC	CASSYSGANVLTF
TRBD1	NA	TRBV7-2	TRBJ2-7	TGTGCCAGCAGCTTTAGCAGGGACAGCGAGACCTACGAGCAGTACTTC	CASSFSRDSETYEQYF
NA	NA	TRBV4-2	TRBJ2-3	TGTGCCAGCACCGCGGCCAGTCCTAGCACAGATACGCAGTATTTT	CASTAASPSTDTQYF
NA	once	TRBV6-5	TRBJ2-2	TGTGCCAGCAGCCTAGGACGTTTCACCGGGGAGCTGTTTTTT	CASSLGRFTGELFF
NA	NA	TRBV19	TRBJ1-2	TGTGCCAGTAGTATAGATCATAGTTCATCAGGCGGCTACACCTTC	CASSIDHSSSGGYTF
TRBD1	NA	TRBV10-3	TRBJ2-7	TGTGCCATCAGTGACCCCAGGGGGCACGACTACTACGAGCAGTACTTC	CAISDPRGHDYYEQYF
NA	NA	TRBV18	TRBJ2-1	TGTGCCAGCTCACCGGGGCGAAGTGAATACAATGAGCAGTTCTTC	CASSPGRSEYNEQFF
NA	NA	TRBV27	TRBJ2-6	TGTGCCAGCAGTCGGTCGGGGATCTCTGGGGCCAACGTCCTGACTTTC	CASSRSGISGANVLTF
NA	NA	TRBV6-1	TRBJ1-2	TGTGCCAGCAGTGATTTGGGACTCTCTCTTGGCTACACCTTC	CASSDLGLSLGYTF
TRBD1	NA	TRBV5-4	TRBJ2-1	TGTGCCAGCAGCCGAACAGGGACAGGGGGAGACAATGAGCAGTTCTTC	CASSRTGTGGDNEQFF
TRBD1	NA	TRBV27	TRBJ1-1	TGTGCCAGCAGCCGGGACAGATACACTGAAGCTTTCTTT	CASSRDRYTEAFF
NA	NA	TRBV28	TRBJ1-5	TGTGCCAGCAGTCCCAACTACCACAGTGTAATTTCGCCCCAGCATTTT	CASSPNYHSVISPQHF
NA	once	TRBV18	TRBJ2-6	TGTGCCAGCTCACCAAGTAGGGGAGGGGCCAACGTCCTGACTTTC	CASSPSRGGANVLTF
TRBD1	once	TRBV29-1	TRBJ1-6	TGCAGCATACGGACAGGGTCGAATTCACCCCTCCACTTT	CSIRTGSNSPLHF
TRBD2	NA	TRBV7-2	TRBJ2-2	TGTGCCAGCAGCTTAATGTTAGCGGGGAACACCGGGGAGCTGTTTTTT	CASSLMLAGNTGELFF
NA	NA	TRBV4-1	TRBJ2-3	TGCGCCAGCAGCCAAGTCCTTCCCCCAGATACGCAGTATTTT	CASSQVLPPDTQYF
NA	NA	TRBV28	TRBJ2-3	TGTGCCAGCGAGAGCACAGGAGATACGCAGTATTTT	CASESTGDTQYF
NA	NA	TRBV30	TRBJ2-5	TGTGCCTGGAGTATGGGCGGGAACCAAGAGACCCAGTACTTC	CAWSMGGNQETQYF
TRBD1	NA	TRBV6-6	TRBJ1-1	TGTGCCAGCAGTTCCGGGACAGGGGGCTACGAAGCTTTCTTT	CASSSGTGGYEAFF